Following are 22 T cell receptor beta chains from one sample sequenced in a study of T cell responses to AZD1222 COVID-19 vaccine (dated by TCRdb to the early 2020s). This specimen's time point label, interpreted: baseline before first vaccination. This specimen's treatment or condition label, interpreted: meningococcal conjugate vaccine given as trial control. Libraries were built with the immunoSEQ multiplex PCR assay. TCRdb limited this immuneACCESS table to in-frame rearrangements with V and J called. A share of clones is missing; checked studies link under half to unresolved V genes, and the rest is unexplained. The table for this sample lists about 130,000 clones; roughly 88% of them were counted only once. The top ten clonotypes cover roughly a sixth of the sample. Sample: peripheral blood, taken on day 0 of MenACWY control vaccination. Receptors were obtained from an adult in good health.

The V call is TRBV29-1, the J call TRBJ2-1, with TRBD1 identical over 10 bases. Germline CDR1 and CDR2: SQVTM and ANQGSEA. The CDR3 extends over 12 amino acids. V dropped 7 bases and J dropped 6; count of bases not matched to a gene: 3. CDR3 loop: CSADRGSNEQFF. CDR3 sequence (DNA): TGCAGCGCGGACAGGGGGTCCAATGAGCAGTTCTTC.

The chain couples TRBV3-1 (or the pseudogene TRBV3-2) to TRBJ2-3, with D possibly being TRBD2 (6 bases). V gave up 0 bases and J gave up 4 bases, with 11 bases separating them. The V gene's germline CDR1 is LGHDT and CDR2 YNNKEL (reference sequence). The CDR3 totals 15 residues. The CDR3 nucleotides are TGTGCCAGCAGCCAAGATCGCCGGGGGTCAGATACGCAGTATTTT. This translates into CASSQDRRGSDTQYF.

This clone was detected only a few times. The J gene is TRBJ2-4, the V gene TRBV5-1; a weak D match, TRBD2 (6 bases). V was pared by 4 bases and J by 4 bases, with 24 bases between. The CDR3 spans 18 residues. CDR1 and CDR2 (germline): SGHRS, YFSETQ. This chain's CDR3 is CASSPGVLGPLGKNIQYF. The DNA of the CDR3 is TGCGCCAGCAGCCCGGGGGTTTTGGGGCCACTGGGAAAAAACATTCAGTACTTC.

The chain couples TRBV9 to TRBJ2-5, with 11 bases fitting TRBD2. Germline V CDR1 and CDR2: SGDLS, YYNGEE. The CDR3 extends over 16 amino acids. V was pared by 0 bases and J by 5 bases, with 6 bases of the junction left unmatched. The CDR3 coding sequence is TGTGCCAGCAGCGTAGGGGGTAGCGGGAGGGGTGAGACCCAGTACTTC. It specifies CASSVGGSGRGETQYF.

This chain links TRBV5-1 with TRBJ1-6, with TRBD1 as a possible D gene (5 bases). With 0 bases removed from V and 7 bases from J, the gap between germline ends came to 8 bases. Germline V gene data show CDR1 as SGHRS and CDR2 as YFSETQ. The CDR3 is 14 amino acids. In nucleotides, the CDR3 is TGCGCCAGCAGCTTGGGACAGAAGAATTCACCCCTCCACTTT. It encodes CASSLGQKNSPLHF.

The chain joins TRBV27 to TRBJ1-2; TRBD1 matches at 8 bases. CDR3 length equals 17 residues. Unmatched junction bases numbered 14, after V lost 1 base and J lost 7 bases. The germline V gene has CDR1 MNHEY and CDR2 SMNVEV (reference sequence). In DNA form, the CDR3 reads TGTGCCAGCAGTTTATGGGCAGGGGGCCACCTCCGAGTTGGCTACACCTTC. Its protein product is CASSLWAGGHLRVGYTF.

The chain combines TRBV2 with TRBJ2-7, with 11 bases aligning to TRBD2. The CDR3 sequence is 15 residues long. The ends lost 6 bases at V and 0 bases at J; junction bases unmatched: 4. Germline CDR1 reads SNHLY; CDR2 reads FYNNEI. The CDR3 DNA follows: TGTGCCAGCAGGGGGGGACTAGCGGACTCCTACGAGCAGTACTTC. This codes for CASRGGLADSYEQYF. Drawing the rest from reference TRBV2 and TRBJ2-7, the complete variable domain is EPEVTQTPSHQVTQMGQEVILRCVPISNHLYFYWYRQILGQKVEFLVSFYNNEISEKSEIFDDQFSVERPDGSNFTLKIRSTKLEDSAMYFCASRGGLADSYEQYFGPGTRLTVT.

This chain uses TRBV10-3 with TRBJ2-7; 7 bases align to TRBD1. Germline CDR1 is ENHRY and CDR2 is SYGVKD. With V trimmed by 2 bases and J by 5 bases, 3 bases remained unmatched. The CDR3 loop spans 13 amino acids. DNA of the CDR3: TGTGCCATCAGTGAGGACAGGGTAGACGAGCAGTACTTC. Residues: CAISEDRVDEQYF.

The chain couples TRBV15 to TRBJ1-5; D is unclear. The CDR3 contains 15 residues. Per germline, CDR1 LNHNV and CDR2 YYDKDF (reference sequence). V was cut by 3 bases and J by 4 bases, with 13 bases left in between. The CDR3 loop is CATSRGGRSNQPQHF. CDR3 sequence (DNA): TGTGCCACCAGCAGGGGAGGGCGGTCAAATCAGCCCCAGCATTTT.

This chain joins TRBV2 and TRBJ2-3; the match to TRBD2 covers 7 bases. The CDR3 is made up of 16 amino acids. Germline CDR1 reads SNHLY; CDR2 reads FYNNEI. V gave up 1 base and J gave up 3 bases; unmatched junction bases: 7. The CDR3 DNA follows: TGTGCCAGCAGTGAAGGGGCGGGAGCAGGAACAGATACGCAGTATTTT. It codes for CASSEGAGAGTDTQYF.

This rearrangement joins TRBV5-4 to TRBJ1-3; no firm D call. Deletions cut 1 base from V and 8 bases from J, with 10 bases between. The CDR3 sequence is 13 residues long. The germline CDR1 and CDR2 sequences are SGHNT and YYREEE (reference sequence). The CDR3: CASSLRYGDTIYF. The CDR3 DNA reads as TGTGCCAGCAGCTTGAGGTACGGAGACACCATATATTTT.

The chain uses TRBV24-1 and TRBJ2-4; 9 nucleotides line up with TRBD1. The CDR3 totals 15 residues. After removal of 5 bases from V and 8 bases from J, the junction contained 9 bases not matched to a gene. Germline values: CDR1 KGHDR, CDR2 SFDVKD. The DNA of the CDR3 is TGTGCCACCAGTGCCCGGGGACAGGGTGGGGACATTCAGTACTTC. This translates into CATSARGQGGDIQYF.

The V gene is TRBV27, the J gene TRBJ2-7; D could derive from TRBD1 or TRBD2 (5 bases each). This CDR3 has 13 amino acids. The V end lost 8 bases, the J end lost 3 bases, and 14 bases lay between the germline ends. CDR1 MNHEY and CDR2 SMNVEV come from the germline V gene (reference sequence). The CDR3 sequence is CASARDANYEQYF. The CDR3 bases are TGTGCCAGCGCCAGGGACGCGAACTACGAGCAGTACTTC.

The CDR3 here is CASCRLSYEQYF. The CDR3 region has the DNA TGTGCCAGCTGCCGCCTCTCCTACGAGCAGTACTTC. The chain employs TRBV2 and TRBJ2-7, with D uncertain. Trimming pared 8 bases from V and 0 bases from J, leaving 8 bases between. The CDR3 has 12 residues. CDR1 and CDR2 (germline): SNHLY, FYNNEI.

The rearrangement uses TRBV15 and TRBJ1-2; weak D call: TRBD1 (6 bases). CDR3 length: 17 amino acids. Between the trimmed V and J ends, which lost 0 bases and 4 bases, there was a span of 18 bases. Looked up from germline, CDR1 is LNHNV and CDR2 is YYDKDF (reference sequence). The CDR3 is CATSREGGGPSGYGYTF. CDR3 in DNA: TGTGCCACCAGCAGAGAGGGAGGGGGGCCCTCAGGCTATGGCTACACCTTC.

J is TRBJ2-5 and V is TRBV2; D perhaps matches TRBD1 (6 bases). This CDR3 comprises 15 residues. CDR1 is SNHLY and CDR2 is FYNNEI in the germline V gene. V lost 2 bases, J lost 3 bases, and 13 bases lay in between. The CDR3 nucleotides read TGTGCCAGCAGTGAAAGATGGCAGGGGAAAGAGACCCAGTACTTC. It is translated as CASSERWQGKETQYF.

The J gene is TRBJ1-4, the V gene TRBV27; maybe TRBD1 (5 bases). V was pared by 3 bases and J by 7 bases, with 12 bases between. The CDR3 covers 14 residues. CDR1 is MNHEY, CDR2 SMNVEV, per germline (reference sequence). CDR3 residues: CASSFGPGREKLFF. The CDR3, as DNA: TGTGCCAGCAGTTTCGGACCGGGGCGTGAAAAACTGTTTTTT.

The chain uses TRBV4-1 and TRBJ2-7; 9 bases are a match to TRBD2. CDR1 is MGHRA and CDR2 is YSYEKL in the germline V gene. Trimming cost V 4 bases and J 3 bases; bases outside gene matches: 16. The CDR3 extends over 18 amino acids. CDR3 sequence (DNA): TGCGCCAGCAGCCCTATGTGGGTAGCGACTAGCGGTTACTACGAGCAGTACTTC. This gives the protein CASSPMWVATSGYYEQYF.

The rearrangement uses TRBV2 and TRBJ1-1; D gene unclear. The CDR3 covers 15 residues. Germline V lookup: CDR1 SNHLY, CDR2 FYNNEI. Trimming pared 4 bases from V and 0 bases from J, leaving 12 bases between. The CDR3 DNA follows: TGTGCCAGCAGTGGAGACCTCCCCATGAACACTGAAGCTTTCTTT. Residues: CASSGDLPMNTEAFF.

The V gene is TRBV18, the J gene TRBJ1-2, with TRBD1 as a possible D gene (6 bases). Germline lookup yields CDR1 KGHSH and CDR2 LQKENI. The CDR3 has 14 residues. The V gene lost 1 base and the J gene lost 6 bases, with 12 bases spanning the gap. Written as DNA, the CDR3 is TGTGCCAGCTCACCACTACAGGGAAAGGATGGCTACACCTTC. As protein: CASSPLQGKDGYTF.

The chain couples TRBV4-2 to TRBJ2-2, with D perhaps matching TRBD1 (6 bases). V lost 0 bases to trimming and J lost 5 bases, with 16 bases between them. CDR1 and CDR2 from the germline V gene are LGHNA and YNFKEQ. The length of the CDR3 is 17 residues. CDR3 amino acids: CASSQDLGGRPTGELFF. As DNA, the CDR3 is TGTGCCAGCAGCCAAGATCTTGGGGGCAGGCCTACCGGGGAGCTGTTTTTT.

V and J are TRBV27 and TRBJ2-3; D uncertain. Germline CDR1 and CDR2: MNHEY and SMNVEV (reference sequence). The CDR3 is 15 residues long. The ends were cut back, 3 bases at V and 2 bases at J, with 12 bases in the middle. CDR3 region: CASSFWRPFTDTQYF. As DNA, the CDR3 is TGTGCCAGCAGTTTCTGGCGGCCCTTCACAGATACGCAGTATTTT.